One TCR beta chain is described in this entry. This CDR3 is built from 14 residues. Germline-derived CDR1 and CDR2 are DFQATT and SNEGSKA (reference sequence). Trimming shortened V by 0 bases and J by 4 bases, and 12 bases separated the two germline ends. TCR beta CDR3 regions were amplified from RNA transcripts. Using the HTBI primer set, a first-round RT-PCR was run on the TCR CDR3. Via MiXCR, TCRdb re-called the multiplex PCR reads, giving one row per CDR3 protein. This repertoire shows about 560,000 distinct CDR3 sequences, 40% to 55% found once; its top ten account for about 7.8%. This sample is drawn from a study of T cells in Graves' hyperthyroidism and ophthalmopathy.

The chain is built from TRBV20-1 and TRBJ2-5; weak D call: TRBD2 (6 bases). The sequence was obtained from a woman aged 18-29 years with Graves' hyperthyroidism. Sequenced input: peripheral blood or thyroid tissue (not recorded which). Written as DNA, the CDR3 is TGCAGTGCTAGAGACAGGAGGGTTGGAGAGACCCAGTACTTC. This gives the protein CSARDRRVGETQYF.